This is a list of T cell receptor beta chains from one sample in a study of T-cell reconstitution after alpha-beta-depleted transplantation in children. Using its own MiXCR run on the PCR reads, TCRdb lists one record per CDR3 protein. The sample lists under 6,000 distinct CDR3 sequences, 6.5% to 8% occurring once. Sample: PBMCs, mostly from graft donor cells, taken 60 days after TCRalphabeta/CD19-depleted stem cell transplant. Receptor source: a boy in the first two years of life who had a stem cell transplant for SCID, so the T cells may come from the graft donor. CDR3s include the opening cysteine and the closing phenylalanine or tryptophan. The D gene is left open where the match is weak. Rows may omit the clone size; those that give it use once, few, many or a size class.

TRBV5-1,medium-sized,TRBJ1-4,-,CASSFGQPHPIIDEKLFF,TGCGCCAGCAGCTTTGGACAGCCCCATCCTATTATTGATGAAAAACTGTTTTTT
TRBV6-2/TRBV6-3,many,TRBJ2-1,TRBD2,CASSLSPTSGGSNEQFF,TGTGCCAGCAGTCTCTCCCCGACTAGCGGGGGGTCCAATGAGCAGTTCTTC
TRBV9,many,TRBJ1-1,TRBD1,CASSTRTGGGDGMNTEAFF,TGTGCCAGCAGCACCCGGACAGGGGGCGGAGACGGGATGAACACTGAAGCTTTCTTT
TRBV18,medium-sized,TRBJ1-2,-,CASSPSRANYGYTF,TGTGCCAGCTCACCAAGCAGAGCTAACTATGGCTACACCTTC
TRBV20-1,medium-sized,TRBJ2-3,TRBD2,CSARGLAGGGTDTQYF,TGCAGTGCTAGAGGACTAGCGGGGGGGGGCACAGATACGCAGTATTTT
TRBV5-1,medium-sized,TRBJ2-3,TRBD1,CASRRDRETDTQYF,TGCGCCAGCCGCCGGGACAGGGAAACAGATACGCAGTATTTT
TRBV7-7,medium-sized,TRBJ1-1,-,CASSSFPAKQIEAFF,TGTGCCAGCAGTTCATTTCCGGCTAAGCAGATTGAAGCTTTCTTT
TRBV5-1,medium-sized,TRBJ2-7,-,CASSVEAPSHEQYF,TGCGCCAGCAGCGTTGAAGCTCCGTCCCACGAGCAGTACTTC
TRBV19,many,TRBJ1-5,TRBD1,CASSIRDRGHQPQHF,TGTGCCAGTAGTATCCGGGACAGGGGGCACCAGCCCCAGCATTTT
TRBV11-2,medium-sized,TRBJ2-7,-,CASSLTAGSYEQYF,TGTGCCAGCAGCTTAACCGCAGGGTCGTACGAGCAGTACTTC
TRBV18,medium-sized,TRBJ2-2,TRBD1,CASSRSGTGSTGELFF,TGTGCCAGCTCACGATCTGGGACAGGGAGCACCGGGGAGCTGTTTTTT
TRBV7-8,once,TRBJ2-3,-,CASSWLSDTQYF,TGTGCCAGCAGCTGGCTATCAGATACGCAGTATTTT
TRBV28,many,TRBJ1-2,TRBD1,CASSLDRGYGYTF,TGTGCCAGCAGTTTAGACAGGGGGTATGGCTACACCTTC
TRBV6-5,medium-sized,TRBJ1-2,-,CASSYIGEKTKNYGYTF,TGTGCCAGCAGTTACATAGGTGAGAAGACAAAGAACTATGGCTACACCTTC
TRBV10-3,medium-sized,TRBJ2-2,TRBD2,CAISGTRKNTGELFF,TGTGCCATCTCCGGGACTAGGAAGAACACCGGGGAGCTGTTTTTT
TRBV6-5,medium-sized,TRBJ1-1,-,CASRRTGEAFF,TGTGCCAGCAGGAGAACAGGAGAAGCTTTCTTT
TRBV7-9,many,TRBJ1-1,TRBD1,CASSRTGVFGNTEAFF,TGTGCCAGCAGCAGGACAGGGGTGTTCGGGAACACTGAAGCTTTCTTT
TRBV7-9,medium-sized,TRBJ2-7,TRBD2,CASSLAGTSGGYEQYF,TGTGCCAGCAGCTTAGCCGGGACTAGCGGGGGCTACGAGCAGTACTTC
TRBV12-3/TRBV12-4,large,TRBJ2-6,-,CASSFGTSSRTVLTF,TGTGCCAGCAGTTTTGGGACCTCCTCCCGAACCGTCCTGACTTTC
TRBV5-1,medium-sized,TRBJ2-1,TRBD1,CASSLGQGPYNEQFF,TGCGCCAGCAGCTTGGGACAGGGCCCCTACAATGAGCAGTTCTTC
TRBV6-5,medium-sized,TRBJ1-6,-,CASSYLTDSPLHF,TGTGCCAGCAGTTACCTTACGGATTCACCCCTCCACTTT
TRBV27,many,TRBJ1-5,-,CASSCRQWNQPQHF,TGTGCCAGCAGTTGCAGACAATGGAATCAGCCCCAGCATTTT
TRBV18,many,TRBJ1-2,-,CASSPRQVLNYGYTF,TGTGCCAGCTCACCACGGCAGGTGCTAAACTATGGCTACACCTTC
TRBV21-1,medium-sized,TRBJ2-7,-,CASSKGGTGTEQYF,TGTGCCAGCAGCAAAGGTGGGACAGGGACCGAGCAGTACTTC
TRBV7-9,-,TRBJ2-3,-,CASSPGGFGADTQYF,TGTGCCAGCAGCCCCGGTGGGTTCGGCGCAGATACGCAGTATTTT
TRBV15,medium-sized,TRBJ1-6,TRBD1,CATSRGQGQNSPLHF,TGTGCCACCAGCAGAGGACAGGGGCAAAATTCACCCCTCCACTTT
TRBV10-3,medium-sized,TRBJ2-3,-,CARDTQYF,TGTGCCAGAGATACGCAGTATTTT
TRBV21-1,medium-sized,TRBJ2-3,-,CASSMQDSSTDTQYF,TGTGCCAGCAGTATGCAGGATTCTAGCACAGATACGCAGTATTTT
TRBV3-1,-,TRBJ2-1,-,CASSNEGPRAPYNEQFF,TGTGCCTCCAGCAACGAGGGCCCGCGGGCACCCTACAATGAGCAGTTCTTC
TRBV27,many,TRBJ1-5,-,CASSLSFVAADSNQPQHF,TGTGCCAGCAGTTTATCGTTTGTGGCAGCCGATAGCAATCAGCCCCAGCATTTT
TRBV6-1,many,TRBJ1-5,-,CASSERGRRSNQPQHF,TGTGCCAGCAGTGAACGGGGCAGAAGAAGCAATCAGCCCCAGCATTTT
TRBV6-5,medium-sized,TRBJ1-1,-,CASSYSMGRGSTEAFF,TGTGCCAGCAGTTACTCGATGGGCAGGGGTAGCACTGAAGCTTTCTTT
TRBV20-1,medium-sized,TRBJ2-6,-,CSASRGSGANVLTF,TGCAGTGCTAGTAGGGGGAGTGGGGCCAACGTCCTGACTTTC
TRBV10-3,medium-sized,TRBJ1-5,-,CAISGGTSNQPQHF,TGTGCCATCAGTGGTGGGACAAGCAATCAGCCCCAGCATTTT
TRBV5-1,medium-sized,TRBJ2-7,TRBD1,CASSRSPGQSHEQYF,TGCGCCAGCAGCCGAAGCCCGGGACAGTCCCACGAGCAGTACTTC
TRBV18,medium-sized,TRBJ1-2,TRBD1,CASSPDRVAGYTF,TGTGCCAGCTCACCGGACAGGGTGGCTGGCTACACCTTC
TRBV5-5,medium-sized,TRBJ2-1,-,CASSRAWSYNEQFF,TGTGCCAGCAGCCGAGCATGGTCCTACAATGAGCAGTTCTTC
TRBV6-2/TRBV6-3,many,TRBJ1-1,-,CASSYYRVGTEAFF,TGTGCCAGCAGTTATTACAGGGTGGGCACTGAAGCTTTCTTT
TRBV12-5,few,TRBJ2-3,-,CASGRYQLGDTQYF,TGTGCTAGTGGCCGCTATCAACTCGGGGATACGCAGTATTTT
TRBV7-8,medium-sized,TRBJ2-1,TRBD1,CASSLAGWDRLYNEQFF,TGTGCCAGCAGCTTAGCCGGGTGGGACAGACTATACAATGAGCAGTTCTTC
TRBV2,few,TRBJ1-5,-,CASSGEQFNQPQHF,TGTGCCAGCAGTGGGGAGCAGTTCAATCAGCCCCAGCATTTT
TRBV9,medium-sized,TRBJ2-3,-,CASSAYTDTQYF,TGTGCCAGCAGCGCGTACACAGATACGCAGTATTTT
TRBV11-2,many,TRBJ2-2,TRBD2,CASSKAPSGGLANTGELFF,TGTGCCAGCAGCAAGGCCCCTAGCGGGGGGCTCGCGAACACCGGGGAGCTGTTTTTT
TRBV7-3,many,TRBJ1-1,TRBD1,CASTPGTGMGTEAFF,TGTGCCAGCACCCCCGGGACAGGGATGGGCACTGAAGCTTTCTTT
TRBV24-1,medium-sized,TRBJ1-2,-,CATSKGVVYGYTF,TGTGCCACCAGTAAGGGGGTCGTCTATGGCTACACCTTC
TRBV5-5,medium-sized,TRBJ1-2,-,CASADAGLNLLSSGYTF,TGTGCCAGCGCGGATGCGGGGCTGAACTTACTTTCGAGTGGCTACACCTTC